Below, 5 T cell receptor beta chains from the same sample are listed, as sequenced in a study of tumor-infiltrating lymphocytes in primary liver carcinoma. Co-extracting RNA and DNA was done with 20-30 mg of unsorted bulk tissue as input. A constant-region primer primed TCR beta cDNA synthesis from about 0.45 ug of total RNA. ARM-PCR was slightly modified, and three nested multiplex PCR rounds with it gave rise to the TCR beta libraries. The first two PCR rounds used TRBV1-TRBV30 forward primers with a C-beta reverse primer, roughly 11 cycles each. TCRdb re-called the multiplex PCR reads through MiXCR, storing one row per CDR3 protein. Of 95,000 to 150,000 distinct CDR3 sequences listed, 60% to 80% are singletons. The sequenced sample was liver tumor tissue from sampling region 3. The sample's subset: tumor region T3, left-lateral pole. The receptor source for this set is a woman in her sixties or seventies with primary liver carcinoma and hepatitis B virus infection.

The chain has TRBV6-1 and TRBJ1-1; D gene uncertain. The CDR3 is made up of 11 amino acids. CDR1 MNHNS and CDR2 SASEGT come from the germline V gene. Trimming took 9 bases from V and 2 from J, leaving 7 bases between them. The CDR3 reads CASECNTEAFF. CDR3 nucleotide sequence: TGTGCCAGTGAGTGTAACACTGAAGCTTTCTTT.

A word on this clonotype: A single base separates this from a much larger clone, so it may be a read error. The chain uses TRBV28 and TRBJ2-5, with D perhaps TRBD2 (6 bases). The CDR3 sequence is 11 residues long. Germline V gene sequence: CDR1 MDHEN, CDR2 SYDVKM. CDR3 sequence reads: CASSLGGTQCF. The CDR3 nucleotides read TGTGCCAGCAGTTTAGGGGGGACCCAGTGCTTC.

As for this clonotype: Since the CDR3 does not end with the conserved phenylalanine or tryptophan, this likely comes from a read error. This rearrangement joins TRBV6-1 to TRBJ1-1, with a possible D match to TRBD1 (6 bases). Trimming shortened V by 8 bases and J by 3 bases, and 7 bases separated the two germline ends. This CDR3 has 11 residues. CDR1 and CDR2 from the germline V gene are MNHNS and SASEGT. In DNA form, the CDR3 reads TGTGCCAGCTACAGGGACACTGAAGCTTTCCTT. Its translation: CASYRDTEAFL.

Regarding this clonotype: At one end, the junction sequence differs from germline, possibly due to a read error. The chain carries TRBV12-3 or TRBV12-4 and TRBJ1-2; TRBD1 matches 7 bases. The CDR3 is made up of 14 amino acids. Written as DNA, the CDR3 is TGTGCCAGCAGAGGTACAGGGGATAACTATGGCTACGCCTTC. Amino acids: CASRGTGDNYGYAF.

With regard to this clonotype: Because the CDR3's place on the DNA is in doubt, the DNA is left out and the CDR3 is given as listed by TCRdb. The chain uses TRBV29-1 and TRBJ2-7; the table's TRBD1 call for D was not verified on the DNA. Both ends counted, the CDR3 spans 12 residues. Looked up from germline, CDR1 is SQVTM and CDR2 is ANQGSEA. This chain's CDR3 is CSVGGGSYEHYF.